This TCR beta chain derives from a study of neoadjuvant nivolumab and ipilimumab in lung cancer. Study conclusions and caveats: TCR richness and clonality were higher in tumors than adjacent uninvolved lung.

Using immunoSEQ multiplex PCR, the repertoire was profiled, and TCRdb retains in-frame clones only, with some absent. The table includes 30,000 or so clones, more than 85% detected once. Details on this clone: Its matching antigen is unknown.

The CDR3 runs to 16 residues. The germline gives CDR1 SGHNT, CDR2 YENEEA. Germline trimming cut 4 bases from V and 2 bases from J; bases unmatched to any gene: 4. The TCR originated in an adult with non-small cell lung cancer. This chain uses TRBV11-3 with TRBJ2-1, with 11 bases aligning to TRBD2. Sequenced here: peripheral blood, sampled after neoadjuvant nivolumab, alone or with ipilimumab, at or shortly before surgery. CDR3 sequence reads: CASSYGGLAAYNEQFF. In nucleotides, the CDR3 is TGTGCCAGCAGCTACGGGGGACTAGCGGCCTACAATGAGCAGTTCTTC.